The clone carrying this TCR beta chain showed up just a few times. The data originate from a study of identical twins. Each CDR3 protein is one row after TCRdb ran MiXCR on the 5' RACE reads. The sample holds about 890,000 distinct CDR3 sequences, 10% to 15% seen once. The CDR3 runs 13 residues. The V and J ends lost 0 bases and 7 bases respectively, with 9 bases between them. CDR1 is SGHDN and CDR2 is FVKESK in the germline V gene. The same data also went into a second study, on yellow fever vaccine responses in identical twins.

The sequenced material came from PBMCs. The receptor's source is a woman aged 18-35 years in good health. The rearrangement uses TRBV14 and TRBJ2-5; no clear D. The chain's CDR3 is CASSQDRVGTQYF. The CDR3 region has the DNA TGTGCCAGCAGCCAAGACCGAGTAGGGACCCAGTACTTC.